This T cell receptor beta chain was captured by sequencing in a study of blood T cell repertoires in COVID-19. About the study: Both acute and convalescent COVID-19 samples were obtained from the United States, Italy and Spain. PBMCs, B-cell-depleted T cells, or T cells were the source of the cDNA or gDNA that made up the material.

Germline-derived CDR1 and CDR2 are MNHEY and SVGAGI. Trimming left V 7 bases short and J 3 bases short, with 15 bases between. CDR3 length equals 14 residues. In the original analysis: Using reference gene primer amplification, nucleated cell counts were estimated. The data were produced by immunoSEQ multiplex PCR, yet TCRdb's version contains in-frame clones alone and is incomplete. Clonal size and the V and J genes are those of that table, whereas D and trimming came from the DNA. The sample comprises 110,000 to 150,000 clones, about 84% of which are singletons, and about 5% rests with the top ten.

Sequences were obtained from peripheral blood. The gene calls are TRBV6-5 and TRBJ1-2, with a tentative D call TRBD1 (6 bases). This TCR was recovered from a woman in her forties or fifties with acute or convalescent COVID-19. The CDR3 here is CASTPGGRDYGYTF. CDR3 bases: TGTGCCAGCACCCCCGGGGGGCGAGACTATGGCTACACCTTC.